Each of the 2 T cell receptor beta chains below was sequenced from the same sample in a study of blood T cell repertoires in COVID-19. The protocol was immunoSEQ multiplex PCR, while the TCRdb copy is restricted to in-frame clones and leaves out a portion. The table has 170,000 or so clones, roughly 88% seen once. Sequenced material: peripheral blood. These TCRs come from a woman aged 55-70 years with acute or convalescent COVID-19.

J is TRBJ2-4 and V is TRBV7-2, with 9 bases identical to TRBD1. V shed 5 bases, J shed 7 bases, and the junction held 6 bases outside the gene matches. Germline CDR1 reads SGHTA; CDR2 reads FQGNSA. This CDR3 spans 14 amino acids. CDR3 sequence: CASSTRDRVNIQYF. The CDR3, as DNA: TGTGCCAGCAGCACTCGGGACAGGGTGAACATTCAGTACTTC.

V is TRBV6-2 or TRBV6-3 and J is TRBJ1-2; TRBD1 agrees at 9 bases. The CDR3 runs 16 residues. Losses at the gene ends were 2 bases for V and 2 bases for J; bases not matched to a gene: 6. The germline V gene encodes CDR1 MNHEY and CDR2 SVGEGT. CDR3 coding DNA: TGTGCCAGCAGTTACAACAGGGGGCGAATCAACTATGGCTACACCTTC. It encodes CASSYNRGRINYGYTF.